This TCR beta chain was found in a study of shared clonotypes between healthy human individuals. Study-level points and caveats: Larger estimated richness was generally recorded for naive subsets relative to memory subsets.

Points on this clone: Its cognate antigen is unknown.

The healthy adult donors were HIV-negative and reported no recent acute infections or vaccinations. Clones were read by immunoSEQ multiplex PCR, and TCRdb kept only the in-frame ones, dropping some. The sample holds a few million clones, approximately 92% seen once. Trimming removed 0 bases at V and 0 bases at J, with 9 bases between. The length of the CDR3 is 15 residues. CDR1 and CDR2 (germline): SGHRS, YFSETQ. This chain connects TRBV5-1 to TRBJ1-1; D gene unclear. Material: naive CD4+ T cells sorted from blood. Subset denoted: CD45RA+ positively selected. The receptor comes from a man younger than 35 in good health. CDR3 nucleotide sequence: TGCGCCAGCAGCTTGGGGGCCCCTATGAACACTGAAGCTTTCTTT. Translation: CASSLGAPMNTEAFF.